At least ten counts were recorded for the clone carrying this T cell receptor beta chain. Its antigen is still unknown. These data are taken from a study of T cell repertoires in cytomegalovirus infection. Study-wide background: Well-studied HLA-B-restricted epitopes and recently identified HLA-C-restricted epitopes of CMV were both used in the study. Both a matching HLA type and CMV infection were indicated by public TCR beta signatures. Study observations and caveats: HLA-C-restricted CMV clonotypes gave the most frequent clonotype in two of eight donors. Of the TCR beta families, the public ones yielded a cumulative frequency that identified carriers of CMV plus the relevant HLA.

Each CDR3 protein is one row after TCRdb ran MiXCR on the reads. The sample has approximately 300,000 distinct CDR3 sequences, approximately 25% seen once. This CDR3 spans 15 amino acids. V was pared by 3 bases and J by 8 bases, with 14 bases between. Looked up from germline, CDR1 is SGHTA and CDR2 is FQGNSA. The chain couples TRBV7-2 to TRBJ1-6; D unclear. The sequenced sample was cultured PBMCs, obtained from culture after CMV antigen stimulation. This receptor was obtained from a human donor in good health (CMV status not recorded). Some clones in this sample may be carry-over from other donors' samples. The CDR3 spells CASSFQLRLDSPLHF. The CDR3 nucleotides read TGTGCCAGCAGCTTTCAGTTAAGGCTGGATTCACCCCTCCACTTT.